The following is a TCR beta chain sequence with its context. The V gene's germline CDR1 is SGHTA and CDR2 FQGNSA. V dropped 3 bases and J dropped 4 bases, with 19 bases sitting between them. The CDR3 consists of 17 residues. The data stem from a study of blood T cell repertoires in COVID-19. Study overall: Collection of acute and convalescent COVID-19 samples took place in the United States, Italy and Spain. T cells, B-cell-depleted T cells, or PBMCs provided the cDNA or gDNA that served as material.

Assay used: immunoSEQ multiplex PCR; TCRdb lists only in-frame clones, some missing. This sample has around 47,000 clones, with approximately 90% found just once. This TCR derives from a woman aged 80 or older in a cohort sampled during active or convalescent COVID-19. The sequenced sample consisted of peripheral blood. The chain links TRBV7-2 to TRBJ1-3; D perhaps matches TRBD1 (6 bases). This CDR3 reads CASSFQGPTPGGNTIYF. The CDR3 region has the DNA TGTGCCAGCAGCTTTCAGGGGCCTACTCCCGGGGGAAACACCATATATTTT.